Reported below is one T cell receptor beta chain. Clones were read by immunoSEQ multiplex PCR, and TCRdb kept only the in-frame ones, dropping some. This table has 14,000 to 15,000 clones, about 77% appearing once. The data were taken from a study of OX40 agonist ivuxolimab in advanced cancers. Study overall: Allowance was made for prior anti-PD-1, anti-PD-L1 or anti-CTLA-4 therapy, and roughly 40% had some.

This receptor was taken from an adult with an advanced solid tumor such as melanoma, head and neck, liver or kidney cancer. The sample here was CD4+ or CD8+ T cells sorted from blood, taken in a trial of the OX40 agonist ivuxolimab.

The CDR3: CASSNGGGDRTGELFF. CDR3 DNA: TGTGCCAGTAGTAACGGTGGGGGGGACCGCACCGGGGAGCTGTTTTTT. The genes are TRBV19 and TRBJ2-2; 7 bases line up with TRBD2. In germline, CDR1 is LNHDA, CDR2 SQIVND (reference sequence). V shed 4 bases, J shed 4 bases, and the junction held 9 bases outside the gene matches. The CDR3 contains 16 residues.